Sequencing of this TCR beta chain was carried out in a study of blood T cell repertoires in COVID-19. The study drew participants aged about 18 to 89 years from under 30 US areas. Trimming left V 0 bases short and J 3 bases short, with 6 bases between. Germline V lookup: CDR1 LGHNA, CDR2 YSLEER. This CDR3 spans 13 amino acids. How the authors handled the data: Cell counts per sample came from amplifying reference gene primers. Only in-frame clones appear in the TCRdb table, and some are missing; sequencing was by immunoSEQ multiplex PCR. V, J and clone size derive from that table, while D and trimming were established from the DNA sequence. The table includes 300,000 to 400,000 clones, more than 75% detected once.

The V gene is TRBV4-3, the J gene TRBJ2-7, with D uncertain. The sequencing sample was made of PBMCs or T cells enriched from blood (not recorded which). This clonotype originated in a woman aged 18-29 years who had recovered from COVID-19. The CDR3 spells CASSQELNYEQYF. CDR3 sequence (DNA): TGCGCCAGCAGCCAAGAACTCAACTACGAGCAGTACTTC.